These T cell receptor beta chains were read from a single sample in a study of T cell responses to AZD1222 COVID-19 vaccine. Method: immunoSEQ multiplex PCR; TCRdb's copy keeps in-frame clones and lacks some. The table records 100,000 to 150,000 clones, approximately 88% of them present only once. The sample in question was peripheral blood, obtained on day 0 of AZD1222 vaccination. These receptors all come from an adult in good health. The conserved cysteine and the conserved F or W are not part of the CDR3 here. Only part of the rows carry a size: once, few, many, or a class if the clone is expanded.

TRBV6-5	NA	TRBJ2-7	ATRSLGEAYEQY
TRBV7-2	NA	TRBJ1-1	ASSLQKNTEAF
TRBV3-1/TRBV3-2	NA	TRBJ2-2	ASSQVEARRELF
TRBV30	NA	TRBJ1-1	AWTLGLNTEAF
TRBV19	NA	TRBJ1-4	ASSIVDLENEKLF
TRBV7-2	NA	TRBJ2-7	ASSLVGRGYEQY
TRBV5-1	NA	TRBJ1-5	ASSVDSNQPQH
TRBV3-1/TRBV3-2	once	TRBJ2-3	ASSQSTQLAYGDTQY
TRBV6-5	once	TRBJ1-1	ASSSYRGPTEAF
TRBV5-1	NA	TRBJ2-5	ASSLVRGNQETQY
TRBV7-2	NA	TRBJ1-5	ASSLAQGASWQPQH
TRBV19	NA	TRBJ2-1	ASSLGSGGAYNEQF
TRBV11-2	NA	TRBJ2-7	VSRDPFEQY
TRBV28	NA	TRBJ2-2	ASRTGNGGELF
TRBV6-1	NA	TRBJ1-4	ASSEFLGDHKLF
TRBV6-1	NA	TRBJ2-5	ASSDPTPGRSQY
TRBV2	NA	TRBJ1-5	ASNPGQASYQPQH
TRBV5-3	NA	TRBJ1-6	ARSLALNRDSRFSYNSPLH
TRBV18	NA	TRBJ2-5	ASSPDFPDRAETQY
TRBV27	once	TRBJ1-2	ASSPMRQGSMDGYT
TRBV27	NA	TRBJ1-2	ASRPTGGPYGYT
TRBV7-9	NA	TRBJ1-2	ASSLVGLGRDGYT
TRBV27	few	TRBJ1-1	ASSVQGARIGTEAF
TRBV4-3	NA	TRBJ1-4	ASSQGASRKLF
TRBV18	once	TRBJ1-4	ASSPGPNEKLF
TRBV3-1/TRBV3-2	NA	TRBJ1-1	ASNLQGDTEAF
TRBV29-1	NA	TRBJ1-3	SVEGSGRSGNTIY
TRBV11-2	NA	TRBJ2-2	ASSSIPSGANTGELF
TRBV11-2	NA	TRBJ1-6	ASSLGQGAYNSPLH
TRBV7-6	NA	TRBJ1-2	ASSLGWDRSYGYT
TRBV11-2	NA	TRBJ1-5	ASSLDRVTGQPQH
TRBV2	NA	TRBJ2-2	ASSESAAITGELF
TRBV30	NA	TRBJ2-3	AWSVLEGTQY
TRBV7-6	NA	TRBJ2-7	ASSPTGHSTYEQY
TRBV15	NA	TRBJ1-5	ATRDTSYSNQPQH
TRBV28	NA	TRBJ1-1	ASSLSQGDTEAF
TRBV19	NA	TRBJ2-1	ASSISGGTVNEQF
TRBV19	NA	TRBJ2-3	ASHAQAGSTDTQY
TRBV4-3	NA	TRBJ1-4	ASSQARGPSGGRDEKLF
TRBV5-6	NA	TRBJ2-7	ASNLRWTGPYEQY
TRBV6-1	once	TRBJ2-7	ASSSRDSAYEQY
TRBV18	NA	TRBJ1-3	ASSPPSRSQGNTIY
TRBV28	NA	TRBJ2-1	ASNPTQVYNEQF
TRBV7-2	NA	TRBJ2-7	ASSLDSGGHQEQY
TRBV5-5	NA	TRBJ1-2	ASSSISGQGYGYT
TRBV4-3	NA	TRBJ2-3	ASSQDRGLGTDTQY
TRBV6-6	NA	TRBJ1-5	ASILQKGQPQH
TRBV6-2/TRBV6-3	NA	TRBJ1-4	ASSSPTLEEKLF
TRBV3-1/TRBV3-2	NA	TRBJ1-1	ASSQQQGRMNTEAF